Included here is one T cell receptor (beta chain) sequence, with context. Produced via immunoSEQ multiplex PCR; TCRdb's table is partial and in-frame only. This sample carries some 110,000 clones, 88% of them seen once, and the ten largest clones take about 2.1%. V lost 6 bases, J lost 2 bases, and 22 bases lay in between. The CDR3 sequence is 17 residues long. Germline assignment: CDR1 LNHDA and CDR2 SQIVND (reference sequence). These data belong to a study of control samples from healthy donors and cancer patients. V gene TRBV19 combines with J gene TRBJ1-2; the D gene is possibly TRBD1 (6 bases). This TCR was recovered from a woman between 70 and 85 years old in good health. The sample was blood. Here the CDR3 reads CASSADLQGFVNYGYTF. Written as DNA, the CDR3 is TGTGCCAGTAGCGCGGATCTACAGGGATTTGTGAACTATGGCTACACCTTC.